These T cell receptor beta chains were read from a single sample in a study of neoadjuvant anti-PD-1 for oral cavity cancer. Data came from immunoSEQ multiplex PCR; TCRdb stores just in-frame clones and leaves some out. This repertoire shows tens of thousands of clones, more than 35% found once; its top ten account for under 50%. Sequencing used tumor tissue, obtained after nivolumab (anti-PD-1) treatment. Source of these receptors: a person between 40 and 85 years old with oral cavity squamous cell carcinoma. Both conserved end residues are part of each CDR3. D genes are given only for firm matches. Not every row has a clone size; where given, it reads once, few, many or a size class.

clone size | J gene | V gene | D gene | CDR3 DNA | CDR3 protein
NA | TRBJ1-6 | TRBV2 | TRBD1 | TGTGCCAGCAGTGAAAGGGGGCGCAGATCACCCCTCCACTTT | CASSERGRRSPLHF
NA | TRBJ1-1 | TRBV19 | NA | TGTGCCAGTAGTTCGGGGGCGTACACTGAAGCTTTCTTT | CASSSGAYTEAFF
NA | TRBJ2-6 | TRBV19 | TRBD2 | TGTGCCAGTAGTATGATCTTAGCGGGGGACTCTGGGGCCAACGTCCTGACTTTC | CASSMILAGDSGANVLTF
NA | TRBJ2-1 | TRBV2 | NA | TGTGCCAGCAGTGAAGAGACCTGGGGTGAGCAGTTCTTC | CASSEETWGEQFF
few | TRBJ2-1 | TRBV10-3 | NA | TGTGCCAGCGGGGTCCAAGGGCGCAATGAGCAGTTCTTC | CASGVQGRNEQFF
few | TRBJ1-2 | TRBV5-5 | NA | TGTGCCAGCAGCTTTGGCCGGGGGGCCAACTATGGCTACACCTTC | CASSFGRGANYGYTF
NA | TRBJ1-1 | TRBV7-8 | NA | TGTGCCAGCAGCTCCCAACTCCGTGAAACAGGGTGGGCTTTCTTT | CASSSQLRETGWAFF
NA | TRBJ2-3 | TRBV6-6 | TRBD1 | TGTGCCAGCAGAACGGACAGGGAGCTCACAGATACGCAGTATTTT | CASRTDRELTDTQYF
once | TRBJ2-3 | TRBV10-3 | NA | TGTGCCATCAGTGGTTGGGGGGCCAGCACAGATACGCAGTATTTT | CAISGWGASTDTQYF
NA | TRBJ2-2 | TRBV29-1 | TRBD1 | TGCAGCGTCCGACGACAGGGTGCCGGGGAGCTGTTTTTT | CSVRRQGAGELFF
NA | TRBJ1-6 | TRBV15 | NA | TGTGCCACCAGCAGAGATTTGGTGGGCAGGAGCTCCTATAATTCACCCCTCCACTTT | CATSRDLVGRSSYNSPLHF
NA | TRBJ2-1 | TRBV14 | TRBD2 | TGTGCCAGCAGCCGTGGCGGGGGTTTCTACAATGAGCAGTTCTTC | CASSRGGGFYNEQFF
NA | TRBJ1-2 | TRBV27 | TRBD1 | TGTGCCAGCAGTTTATCGGAGACAGGGATAAAGGGCTACACCTTC | CASSLSETGIKGYTF
few | TRBJ2-1 | TRBV9 | NA | TGTGCCAGCAGCGTAGGGGTAGCGGTCTACAATGAGCAGTTCTTC | CASSVGVAVYNEQFF
few | TRBJ1-2 | TRBV7-9 | NA | TGTGCCAGCAGCTTTGGCAAGAGCTACACCTTC | CASSFGKSYTF
NA | TRBJ1-2 | TRBV7-2 | NA | TGTGCCAGCAGCTTCGGAGGGGGGAACTATGGCTACACCTTC | CASSFGGGNYGYTF
NA | TRBJ1-2 | TRBV7-8 | TRBD1 | TGTGCCAGCAGCGCGGTACAGGGGGCGCGGGACTATGGCTACACCTTC | CASSAVQGARDYGYTF
NA | TRBJ1-1 | TRBV10-3 | NA | TGTGCCACTTCAACAGGGTCCGGCACTGAAGCTTTCTTT | CATSTGSGTEAFF
medium-sized | TRBJ2-1 | TRBV4-3 | TRBD1 | TGCGCCAGCAGCCAAGAGTGGGCAGGGGGCAATGAGCAGTTCTTC | CASSQEWAGGNEQFF
few | TRBJ2-5 | TRBV18 | NA | TGTGCCAGCTCACAGAAGAACAGCCTAAAGGCAGAGACCCAGTACTTC | CASSQKNSLKAETQYF
NA | TRBJ2-1 | TRBV5-1 | NA | TGCGCCAGCAGCTTGGACAGGCCTACCTCCTACAATGAGCAGTTCTTC | CASSLDRPTSYNEQFF
once | TRBJ2-2 | TRBV7-9 | NA | TGTGCCAGCAGCTTCGGCAGGGGCCGCACCGGGGAGCTGTTTTTT | CASSFGRGRTGELFF
many | TRBJ2-2 | TRBV7-8 | NA | TGTGCCAGCAGCTTAAGGATGGTCGGGGTGACAAACACCGGGGAGCTGTTTTTT | CASSLRMVGVTNTGELFF
NA | TRBJ1-2 | TRBV6-1 | NA | TGTGCCAGCAGTGTACAGGGTGGGGACTATGGCTACACCTTC | CASSVQGGDYGYTF
few | TRBJ2-7 | TRBV11-2 | TRBD1 | TGTGCCAGCAGCCCTGAGGGGGCGCGGCTTTCTTACGAGCAGTACTTC | CASSPEGARLSYEQYF
NA | TRBJ2-7 | TRBV6-5 | TRBD1 | TGTGCCAGCGGATACAGGGGGTACGAGCAGTACTTC | CASGYRGYEQYF
NA | TRBJ2-3 | TRBV6-5 | NA | TGTGCCAGCAGTTACGGGGCCGGGAATACGCAGTATTTT | CASSYGAGNTQYF
NA | TRBJ2-5 | TRBV4-3 | NA | TGCGCCAGCAGCCAAGCAATCCGGGCACAAGAGACCCAGTACTTC | CASSQAIRAQETQYF
NA | TRBJ2-5 | TRBV4-1 | NA | TGCGCCAGCAGCCAAGACACCGGGACCCATCAAGAGACCCAGTACTTC | CASSQDTGTHQETQYF
once | TRBJ2-7 | TRBV6-6 | NA | TGTGCCAGCAGTTACTCGATTTTCGGTGCCTACGAGCAGTACTTC | CASSYSIFGAYEQYF
few | TRBJ1-5 | TRBV18 | TRBD1 | TGTGCCAGCTCACCCCAGGGGGCCCCTCAGCCCCAGCATTTT | CASSPQGAPQPQHF
NA | TRBJ1-2 | TRBV6-5 | TRBD1 | TGTGCCAGCAGCTCCGACAGGGATTATGGCTACACCTTC | CASSSDRDYGYTF
NA | TRBJ1-6 | TRBV5-1 | NA | TGCGCCAGCAGCTTGGATGGCAGCAATAATTCACCCCTCCACTTT | CASSLDGSNNSPLHF
medium-sized | TRBJ1-4 | TRBV5-6 | TRBD1 | TGTGCCAGCAGCCTACGGACAGGGTCAGAAAAACTGTTTTTT | CASSLRTGSEKLFF
NA | TRBJ1-6 | TRBV7-9 | NA | TGTGCCAGCAGCCCGGCTACAAGGGCAATCGAGGGTTCACCCCTCCACTTT | CASSPATRAIEGSPLHF
NA | TRBJ1-6 | TRBV30 | NA | TGTGCCTGGGGCAAGGGTCGTAATTCACCCCTCCACTTT | CAWGKGRNSPLHF
NA | TRBJ2-7 | TRBV30 | TRBD1 | TGTGCCTGGACTACAGGGGCCTACGAGCAGTACTTC | CAWTTGAYEQYF